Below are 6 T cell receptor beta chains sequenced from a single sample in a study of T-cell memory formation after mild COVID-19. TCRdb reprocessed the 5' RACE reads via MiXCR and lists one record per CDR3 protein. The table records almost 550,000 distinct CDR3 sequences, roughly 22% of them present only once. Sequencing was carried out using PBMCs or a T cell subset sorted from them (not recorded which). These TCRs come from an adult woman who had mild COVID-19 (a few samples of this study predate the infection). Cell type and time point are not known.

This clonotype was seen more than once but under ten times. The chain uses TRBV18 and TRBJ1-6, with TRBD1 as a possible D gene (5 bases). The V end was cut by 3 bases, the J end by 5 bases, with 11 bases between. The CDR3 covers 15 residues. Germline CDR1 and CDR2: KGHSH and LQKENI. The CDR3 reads CASSPGRQDNSPLHF. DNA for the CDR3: TGTGCCAGCTCACCGGGACGGCAAGATAATTCACCCCTCCACTTT. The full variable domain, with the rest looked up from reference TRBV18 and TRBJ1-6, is NAGVMQNPRHLVRRRGQEARLRCSPMKGHSHVYWYRQLPEEGLKFMVYLQKENIIDESGMPKERFSAEFPKEGPSILRIQQVVRGDSAAYFCASSPGRQDNSPLHFGNGTRLTVT.

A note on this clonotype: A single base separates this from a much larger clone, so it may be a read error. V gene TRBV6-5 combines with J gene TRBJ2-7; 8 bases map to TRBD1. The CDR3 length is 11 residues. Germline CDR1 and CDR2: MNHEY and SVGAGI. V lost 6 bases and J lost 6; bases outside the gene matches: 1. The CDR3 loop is CASSTGGEQYF. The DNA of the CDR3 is TGTGCCAGCAGCACAGGGGGCGAGCAGTACTTC.

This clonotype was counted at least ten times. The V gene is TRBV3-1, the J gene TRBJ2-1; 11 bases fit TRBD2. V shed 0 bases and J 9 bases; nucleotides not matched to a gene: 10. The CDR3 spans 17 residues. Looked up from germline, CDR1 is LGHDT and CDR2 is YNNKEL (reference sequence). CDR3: CASSQDLASGRRGEQFF. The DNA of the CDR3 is TGTGCCAGCAGCCAAGATTTGGCTAGCGGGAGGAGGGGTGAGCAGTTCTTC.

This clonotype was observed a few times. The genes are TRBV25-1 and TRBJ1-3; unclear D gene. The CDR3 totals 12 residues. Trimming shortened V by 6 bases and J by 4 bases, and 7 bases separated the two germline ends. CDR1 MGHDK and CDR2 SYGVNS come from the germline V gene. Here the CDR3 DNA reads TGTGCCAGCAGGGGTGGGGGAAACACCATATATTTT. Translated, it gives CASRGGGNTIYF.

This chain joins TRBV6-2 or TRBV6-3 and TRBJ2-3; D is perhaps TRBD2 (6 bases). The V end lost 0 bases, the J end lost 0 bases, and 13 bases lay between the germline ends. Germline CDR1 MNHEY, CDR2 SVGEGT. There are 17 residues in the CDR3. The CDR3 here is CASSYSPSSASTDTQYF. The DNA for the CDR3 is TGTGCCAGCAGTTACTCCCCCTCTAGCGCTAGCACAGATACGCAGTATTTT.

CDR3 sequence reads: CATGPRDRWGETQYF. In DNA, the CDR3 is TGTGCCACAGGTCCACGGGACAGGTGGGGAGAGACCCAGTACTTC. The V call is TRBV27, the J call TRBJ2-5; TRBD1 matches 8 bases. The CDR3 runs to 15 residues. Germline assignment: CDR1 MNHEY and CDR2 SMNVEV (reference sequence). The J segment lost 4 bases and the V segment lost 10 bases, leaving 14 bases of the junction unmatched.